This TCR beta chain was obtained from a study of cytomegalovirus exposure and HLA in healthy donors. Whole-study findings and limits: It was only CMV serostatus that was available as immune exposure information. Earlier results showed most TCR beta V segments being productive about 87% or about 30% of the time. Specific recognition of CMV antigens was confirmed in vitro for a few chains (all CMV-associated).

PCR primers comprised 60 Vbeta and 13 Jbeta primers. TCRdb keeps only in-frame clones here, not all; method: immunoSEQ multiplex PCR. Here the sample spans some 190,000 clones, around 81% being singletons. In germline, CDR1 is LGHNA, CDR2 YSLEER. This CDR3 comprises 15 residues. Trimming stripped 0 bases from V and 1 base from J, with 10 bases between. Remarks on this clone: Its antigen is currently unknown.

Sequencing used PBMCs. The rearrangement joins TRBV4-3 to TRBJ2-7; weak D call: TRBD1 (6 bases). The sequence came from a young man in good health and CMV-seronegative. The CDR3 spells CASSQERTASYEQYF. The DNA for the CDR3 is TGCGCCAGCAGCCAAGAAAGGACAGCTTCCTACGAGCAGTACTTC.